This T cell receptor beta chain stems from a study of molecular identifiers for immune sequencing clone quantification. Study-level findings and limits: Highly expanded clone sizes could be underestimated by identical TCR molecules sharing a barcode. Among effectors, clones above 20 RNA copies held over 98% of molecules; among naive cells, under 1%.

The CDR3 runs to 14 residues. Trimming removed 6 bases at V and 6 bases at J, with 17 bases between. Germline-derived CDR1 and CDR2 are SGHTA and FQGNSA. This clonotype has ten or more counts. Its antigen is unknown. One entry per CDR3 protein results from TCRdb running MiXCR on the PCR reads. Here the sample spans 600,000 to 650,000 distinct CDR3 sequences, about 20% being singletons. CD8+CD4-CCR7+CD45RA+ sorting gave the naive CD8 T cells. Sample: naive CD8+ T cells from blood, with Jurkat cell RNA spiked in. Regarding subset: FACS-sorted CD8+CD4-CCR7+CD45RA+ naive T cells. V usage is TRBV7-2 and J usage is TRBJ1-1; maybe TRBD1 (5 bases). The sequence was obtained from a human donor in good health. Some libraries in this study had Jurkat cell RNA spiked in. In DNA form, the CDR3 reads TGTGCCAGCAGAGCAGGGCTTTTTAACGCTGAAGCTTTCTTT. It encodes CASRAGLFNAEAFF.